Below, 30 T cell receptor beta chains from the same sample are listed, as sequenced in a study of cytomegalovirus exposure and HLA in healthy donors. The PCR contained 60 Vbeta and 13 Jbeta primers. TCRdb's table, derived via immunoSEQ multiplex PCR, lists solely in-frame clones and lacks some. The repertoire holds 140,000 to 150,000 clones, about 80% seen once, with 9% to 10% in the top ten. Sequences were obtained from PBMCs. The receptors originated from a woman aged 55-70 years in good health and CMV-seropositive.

J is TRBJ2-3 and V is TRBV2, with TRBD1 matching over 7 bases. The length of the CDR3 is 15 residues. V lost 0 bases to trimming and J lost 6 bases; unmatched junction nucleotides: 6. Germline assignment: CDR1 SNHLY and CDR2 FYNNEI. The CDR3 spells CASSEARYRGDTQYF. The CDR3 DNA is TGTGCCAGCAGTGAAGCGCGCTACAGGGGTGATACGCAGTATTTT.

This clone occurred once. The chain couples TRBV9 to TRBJ1-5; D is perhaps TRBD1 (6 bases). Trimming shortened V by 6 bases and J by 3 bases, and 28 bases separated the two germline ends. This CDR3 contains 19 residues. CDR1 SGDLS and CDR2 YYNGEE come from the germline V gene. The CDR3 bases are TGTGCCAGCACTTGTAATGTAGGGACATTCACCGATTACAATCAGCCCCAGCATTTT. The encoded protein is CASTCNVGTFTDYNQPQHF.

The chain uses TRBV5-1 and TRBJ2-2; TRBD2 agrees at 10 bases. V trimming: 6 bases; J trimming: 5 bases; junction bases outside the gene matches: 4. CDR3 length: 14 amino acids. The V gene's germline CDR1 is SGHRS and CDR2 YFSETQ. CDR3 bases: TGCGCCAGCAAACAACTAGCGGGAACCGGGGAGCTGTTTTTT. This translates into CASKQLAGTGELFF. Supplemented by reference TRBV5-1 and TRBJ2-2, the full variable domain reads KAGVTQTPRYLIKTRGQQVTLSCSPISGHRSVSWYQQTPGQGLQFLFEYFSETQRNKGNFPGRFSGRQFSNSRSEMNVSTLELGDSALYLCASKQLAGTGELFFGEGSRLTVL.

This sequence joins TRBV7-9 and TRBJ2-5; possibly TRBD1 for D (6 bases). Germline V gene lookup returns CDR1 SEHNR and CDR2 FQNEAQ (reference sequence). With 7 bases removed from V and 4 bases from J, the gap between germline ends came to 16 bases. The CDR3 consists of 14 residues. CDR3 in amino acids: CASMDQGSLETQYF. DNA of the CDR3: TGTGCCAGCATGGACCAGGGGAGTTTAGAGACCCAGTACTTC.

The chain carries TRBV5-6 and TRBJ1-1; the D gene is possibly TRBD1 (5 bases). In germline, CDR1 is SGHDT, CDR2 YYEEEE. The CDR3 totals 19 residues. V lost 6 bases to trimming and J lost 0 bases, with 27 bases between them. CDR3 in amino acids: CASKQLSGYELLMNTEAFF. Here the CDR3 DNA reads TGTGCCAGCAAACAATTATCAGGGTATGAGCTCCTCATGAACACTGAAGCTTTCTTT. Filled out from reference TRBV5-6 and TRBJ1-1, the complete variable domain reads DAGVTQSPTHLIKTRGQQVTLRCSPKSGHDTVSWYQQALGQGPQFIFQYYEEEERQRGNFPDRFSGHQFPNYSSELNVNALLLGDSALYLCASKQLSGYELLMNTEAFFGQGTRLTVV.

The chain joins TRBV5-8 to TRBJ2-1; the match to TRBD1 covers 9 bases. The CDR3 is made up of 15 amino acids. V shed 4 bases, J shed 4 bases, and the junction held 6 bases outside the gene matches. Germline V lookup: CDR1 SGHTS, CDR2 YDEGEE. The CDR3 nucleotides are TGTGCCAGCAGCGCGACAGGGGGTGTATACAATGAGCAGTTCTTC. Amino acid sequence: CASSATGGVYNEQFF.

The V and J genes are TRBV15 and TRBJ1-2, with D possibly TRBD1 on 5 matching bases. V dropped 0 bases and J dropped 8 bases, with 7 bases sitting between them. The CDR3 runs 12 residues. CDR1 LNHNV and CDR2 YYDKDF come from the germline V gene (reference sequence). The CDR3 spells CATSREGLGYTF. CDR3 DNA sequence: TGTGCCACCAGCAGAGAGGGGCTCGGCTACACCTTC.

The chain combines TRBV5-6 with TRBJ2-5; 10 nucleotides match TRBD2. The J segment lost 4 bases and the V segment lost 5 bases, leaving 11 bases of the junction unmatched. CDR3 length: 16 residues. The germline gives CDR1 SGHDT, CDR2 YYEEEE. CDR3 residues: CASSFTSGISRETQYF. The CDR3 DNA is TGTGCCAGCAGTTTTACTAGCGGGATTAGTCGAGAGACCCAGTACTTC.

The CDR3 loop reads CASSLVRVAGELFF. CDR3 nucleotide sequence: TGTGCCAGCAGCTTAGTCAGGGTCGCCGGGGAGCTGTTTTTT. The chain is built from TRBV7-2 and TRBJ2-2, with D maybe TRBD1 (5 bases). The germline V gene has CDR1 SGHTA and CDR2 FQGNSA. CDR3 size: 14 residues. The germline V and J ends were trimmed by 1 base and 6 bases, with 9 bases remaining between them. Full variable domain (rest looked up from reference TRBV7-2 and TRBJ2-2): GAGVSQSPSNKVTEKGKDVELRCDPISGHTALYWYRQSLGQGLEFLIYFQGNSAPDKSGLPSDRFSAERTGGSVSTLTIQRTQQEDSAVYLCASSLVRVAGELFFGEGSRLTVL.

V and J are TRBV6-5 and TRBJ2-5; 7 bases map to TRBD1. The CDR3 spans 14 residues. Unmatched junction bases numbered 8, after V lost 5 bases and J lost 5 bases. Per germline, CDR1 MNHEY and CDR2 SVGAGI. CDR3 loop: CASSNRGPGETQYF. The DNA of the CDR3 is TGTGCCAGCAGTAACAGGGGCCCCGGGGAGACCCAGTACTTC.

The V and J genes are TRBV19 and TRBJ1-1, with TRBD1 identical over 8 bases. The V and J ends lost 6 bases and 2 bases, in that order; junction bases with no gene match: 11. Germline lookup yields CDR1 LNHDA and CDR2 SQIVND (reference sequence). The CDR3 spans 16 residues. The CDR3 DNA reads TGTGCCAGTAGGACGGGACAGGCTCCCGGAAACACTGAAGCTTTCTTT. Encoded protein: CASRTGQAPGNTEAFF.

V gene TRBV7-2 combines with J gene TRBJ1-5, with 8 bases fitting TRBD1. V lost 2 bases and J lost 2; bases outside the gene matches: 2. The CDR3 is made up of 15 amino acids. Germline V gene sequence: CDR1 SGHTA, CDR2 FQGNSA. CDR3 region: CASSLTGGGNQPQHF. The CDR3 nucleotides are TGTGCCAGCAGCTTAACAGGGGGAGGCAATCAGCCCCAGCATTTT.

The chain combines TRBV7-9 with TRBJ2-1, with 7 bases that match TRBD1. The CDR3 has 17 residues. The germline CDR1 and CDR2 sequences are SEHNR and FQNEAQ (reference sequence). The V segment lost 1 base and the J segment 1 base; nucleotides outside the gene matches: 7. The DNA for the CDR3 is TGTGCCAGCAGCTTAGGACAGGGTATCGGGTCCTACAATGAGCAGTTCTTC. Encoded protein: CASSLGQGIGSYNEQFF.

CDR3 in amino acids: CASRPGGGYGYTF. CDR3 nucleotides: TGTGCCAGCAGACCGGGGGGGGGCTATGGCTACACCTTC. The chain links TRBV27 to TRBJ1-2; tentatively, D is TRBD1 (5 bases). Germline CDR1 and CDR2: MNHEY and SMNVEV (reference sequence). Trimming took off 6 bases at V and 4 bases at J, with 12 bases between the two ends. This CDR3 has 13 amino acids.

This clone was found a few times. The chain carries TRBV6-5 and TRBJ1-5, with D hard to call. Germline V gene sequence: CDR1 MNHEY, CDR2 SVGAGI. The CDR3 has 15 amino acids. The germline V and J ends were trimmed by 7 bases and 1 base, with 14 bases remaining between them. The DNA of the CDR3 is TGTGCCAGCAAAACCTCGGGAGGAAGCAATCAGCCCCAGCATTTT. It translates to CASKTSGGSNQPQHF.

V gene TRBV2 combines with J gene TRBJ2-7, with 7 bases fitting TRBD2. The length of the CDR3 is 12 residues. V dropped 8 bases and J dropped 6; count of bases not matched to a gene: 7. CDR1 and CDR2 (germline): SNHLY, FYNNEI. For the CDR3, the DNA is TGTGCCAGCGGTGGACTAGTCAGCGAGCAGTACTTC. This gives the protein CASGGLVSEQYF.

The chain employs TRBV27 and TRBJ2-7; TRBD1 aligns across 8 bases. Germline V CDR1 and CDR2: MNHEY, SMNVEV (reference sequence). Trimming took 0 bases from V and 4 from J; bases not matched to a gene: 5. The CDR3 length is 15 residues. In DNA form, the CDR3 reads TGTGCCAGCAGTTTATCGGGCAGGGGGCTTTACGAGCAGTACTTC. Translation gives CASSLSGRGLYEQYF.

The gene calls are TRBV7-9 and TRBJ1-1; weak D call: TRBD1 (6 bases). The CDR3 spans 14 residues. Germline CDR1 reads SEHNR; CDR2 reads FQNEAQ (reference sequence). Between the trimmed V and J ends, which lost 1 base and 1 base, there was a span of 7 bases. The CDR3 region is CASSLVGGNTEAFF. As DNA, the CDR3 is TGTGCCAGCAGCTTAGTAGGGGGGAACACTGAAGCTTTCTTT.

The J gene is TRBJ1-3, the V gene TRBV4-1; maybe TRBD1 (6 bases). The germline gives CDR1 MGHRA, CDR2 YSYEKL. Trimming stripped 1 base from V and 2 bases from J, with 15 bases between. The CDR3 contains 17 residues. The CDR3 region is CASSQASMGGPGNTIYF. The CDR3 nucleotides are TGCGCCAGCAGCCAAGCCTCCATGGGGGGGCCTGGAAACACCATATATTTT.

There are many counts of this clone. V gene TRBV6-1 combines with J gene TRBJ1-2; D uncertain. Deletions cut 6 bases from V and 6 bases from J, with 11 bases between. CDR3 length: 12 amino acids. Germline lookup yields CDR1 MNHNS and CDR2 SASEGT. The DNA of the CDR3 is TGTGCCAGCAGCCTCGAGGGAGATGGCTACACCTTC. The encoded protein is CASSLEGDGYTF.

This clone was seen more than once but under ten times. CDR3 sequence (DNA): TGCGCCAGCAGCTTGGGAGTCCCACCCTACGAGCAGTACTTC. It encodes CASSLGVPPYEQYF. The V gene is TRBV5-1, the J gene TRBJ2-7, with D uncertain. Germline V gives CDR1 SGHRS, CDR2 YFSETQ. There are 14 residues in the CDR3. V lost 0 bases and J 2 bases, leaving 9 bases between the germline ends. Filled out from reference TRBV5-1 and TRBJ2-7, the complete variable domain reads KAGVTQTPRYLIKTRGQQVTLSCSPISGHRSVSWYQQTPGQGLQFLFEYFSETQRNKGNFPGRFSGRQFSNSRSEMNVSTLELGDSALYLCASSLGVPPYEQYFGPGTRLTVT.

The rearrangement uses TRBV7-2 and TRBJ2-3, with D tentatively TRBD2 (6 bases). CDR1 SGHTA and CDR2 FQGNSA come from the germline V gene. The length of the CDR3 is 16 residues. The V end lost 4 bases, the J end lost 3 bases, and 17 bases lay between the germline ends. The CDR3 bases are TGTGCCAGCAGCTACTACGTCGGGGGTTGGACAGATACGCAGTATTTT. It translates to CASSYYVGGWTDTQYF.

The chain recombines TRBV7-9 with TRBJ2-7, with 7 bases that match TRBD1. The CDR3 is 12 amino acids. V was pared by 5 bases and J by 6 bases, with 4 bases of the junction left unmatched. Germline V CDR1 and CDR2: SEHNR, FQNEAQ (reference sequence). The CDR3 loop is CASSQGDREQYF. The CDR3 DNA follows: TGTGCCAGCAGCCAGGGGGATCGCGAGCAGTACTTC. Drawing the rest from reference TRBV7-9 and TRBJ2-7, the complete variable domain is DTGVSQNPRHKITKRGQNVTFRCDPISEHNRLYWYRQTLGQGPEFLTYFQNEAQLEKSRLLSDRFSAERPKGSFSTLEIQRTEQGDSAMYLCASSQGDREQYFGPGTRLTVT.

The chain joins TRBV7-3 to TRBJ1-1, with D possibly TRBD1 on 6 matching bases. V was pared by 5 bases and J by 1 base, with 11 bases between. CDR1 and CDR2 (germline): SGHTA, FQGTGA. The CDR3 loop spans 14 amino acids. The CDR3 bases are TGTGCCAGCAGCCCAGACAGGACGAACACTGAAGCTTTCTTT. It yields the protein CASSPDRTNTEAFF.

A remark on this clone: One end of the junction fails to match germline, which may point to a read error. The chain is built from TRBV5-4 and TRBJ1-1; D call uncertain. From germline, CDR1 is SGHNT and CDR2 YYREEE (reference sequence). The CDR3 consists of 14 residues. CDR3 loop: CARSLLRGITEAFF. CDR3 in DNA: TGTGCCAGAAGCTTGTTACGGGGTATCACTGAAGCTTTCTTT.

V usage is TRBV5-1 and J usage is TRBJ2-5, with 7 nucleotides matching TRBD1. V trimming: 0 bases; J trimming: 5 bases; junction bases outside the gene matches: 4. This CDR3 has 14 amino acids. Germline CDR1 SGHRS, CDR2 YFSETQ. CDR3 nucleotides: TGCGCCAGCAGCTTGGTACAGGGGATGGAGACCCAGTACTTC. Translation: CASSLVQGMETQYF.

CDR3 loop: CASSYYERRLAADTQYF. In nucleotides, the CDR3 is TGTGCCAGCAGCTACTACGAGAGGCGGCTAGCGGCGGATACGCAGTATTTT. The J gene is TRBJ2-3, the V gene TRBV7-9, with 7 bases matching TRBD2. The trim removed 4 bases at V and 6 bases at J, leaving 16 bases unmatched. Germline V gives CDR1 SEHNR, CDR2 FQNEAQ (reference sequence). The CDR3 runs to 17 residues.

This chain links TRBV6-5 with TRBJ2-7; 8 positions agree with TRBD1. This CDR3 region has 16 residues. Germline V gives CDR1 MNHEY, CDR2 SVGAGI. J lost 3 bases, V lost 2 bases, and 9 bases had no gene match. Written as DNA, the CDR3 is TGTGCCAGCAGTTACACCCTAGTCGGACAGGGCTACGAGCAGTACTTC. Translated: CASSYTLVGQGYEQYF.

This chain connects TRBV6-6 to TRBJ2-7; the D is unclear. The CDR3 contains 12 residues. V was cut by 0 bases and J by 2 bases, with 2 bases left in between. The germline gives CDR1 MNHNY, CDR2 SVGAGI (reference sequence). CDR3 region: CASSYSTYEQYF. CDR3 bases: TGTGCCAGCAGTTACTCCACCTACGAGCAGTACTTC.

V is TRBV13 and J is TRBJ2-3, with 12 bases matching TRBD2. The CDR3 has 18 amino acids. After removal of 4 bases from V and 4 bases from J, the junction contained 12 bases not matched to a gene. Germline assignment: CDR1 PRHDT and CDR2 FYEKMQ (reference sequence). CDR3 nucleotide sequence: TGTGCCAGCAGCTCATGGGTATCTCTAGCGGGAGGGCCAGATACGCAGTATTTT. The encoded protein is CASSSWVSLAGGPDTQYF.